A selection of T cell receptor beta chains follows, all from one sample in a study of response to subunit inactivated influenza vaccine. One entry per CDR3 protein, called by TCRdb with MiXCR from the RT-PCR reads. This sample has 400,000 to 650,000 distinct CDR3 sequences; around 7.7% occur once, and the top ten carry around 14%. The sample was PBMCs from blood, taken about 23 months after vaccination. The receptors here all came from a man aged 50 to 69 who received an inactivated influenza vaccine. Each CDR3 is given with its conserved first and last residue. A D gene is named only where the DNA matches it firmly. Rows give clone size only sometimes, using once, few, many, or a class for an expanded clone.

TRBV6-6	many	NA	TRBJ2-2	TGTGCCAGCAGTTCGGACGTCGGGGAGCTGTTTTTT	CASSSDVGELFF
TRBV5-1	many	TRBD2	TRBJ2-1	TGCGCCAGCAGCTCCGCCGGGACTAGCGGGGGGGTTGGTGAGCAGTTCTTC	CASSSAGTSGGVGEQFF
TRBV20-1	few	TRBD2	TRBJ2-3	TGCAGTGCTAGAGGTGCTAGCGGTTATAGCACAGATACGCAGTATTTT	CSARGASGYSTDTQYF
TRBV10-3	NA	NA	TRBJ2-2	TGTGCCATCAAACGGAACACCGGGGAGCTGTTTTTT	CAIKRNTGELFF
TRBV4-1	many	NA	TRBJ1-4	TGCGCCAGCAGCCAGTCCCCCACCTCCGATGAAAAACTGTTTTTT	CASSQSPTSDEKLFF
TRBV28	NA	NA	TRBJ2-2	TGTGTCACGCGCCCCGCGGCTCAGAACACCGGGGAGCTGTTTTTT	CVTRPAAQNTGELFF
TRBV4-3	many	NA	TRBJ1-1	TGCGCCAGCAGCCAAGACGGGGTTACTGAAGCTTTCTTT	CASSQDGVTEAFF
TRBV20-1	many	TRBD2	TRBJ2-2	TGCAGTGCTCGACCCCCACTAGCGGGGAACACCGGGGAGCTGTTTTTT	CSARPPLAGNTGELFF
TRBV11-2	few	TRBD1	TRBJ1-1	TGTGCCAGCAGCGACCACGTTGGGACAGGGGCCCCGGGAGCTTTCTTT	CASSDHVGTGAPGAFF
TRBV20-1	few	TRBD2	TRBJ2-5	TGCAGTGCTACGGGGAGACTAGCGGAAGAGACCCAGTACTTC	CSATGRLAEETQYF
TRBV27	few	TRBD2	TRBJ2-3	TGTGCCAGCAGTTTCCTAGCGGGGACCACAGATACGCAGTATTTT	CASSFLAGTTDTQYF
TRBV4-2	few	NA	TRBJ2-3	TGTGCCAGCAGCACTCGGAGGGGTAGCACAGATACGCAGTATTTT	CASSTRRGSTDTQYF
TRBV6-5	few	NA	TRBJ2-3	TGTGCCAGCGGTTCAAGCGGCACAGATACGCAGTATTTT	CASGSSGTDTQYF
TRBV11-2	few	TRBD2	TRBJ2-3	TGTGCCAGCAGCTCCGGGGGGGTATCAGATACGCAGTATTTT	CASSSGGVSDTQYF
TRBV29-1	NA	NA	TRBJ2-7	TGCAGCGTGGGATTGGGCTACGAGCAGTACTTC	CSVGLGYEQYF
TRBV12-3/TRBV12-4	few	TRBD2	TRBJ2-1	TGTGCCAGCAAATCAACCGGGACTAGCGGGACGAACTATGAGCAGTTCTTC	CASKSTGTSGTNYEQFF
TRBV6-2/TRBV6-3	NA	TRBD1	TRBJ1-1	TGTGCCAGCAGTTACTCTGGGACAGCGAACACTGAAGCTTTCTTT	CASSYSGTANTEAFF
TRBV12-3/TRBV12-4	many	TRBD1	TRBJ2-3	TGTGCCAGCAGTCCCGGGACAGGGCGAGATACGCAGTATTTT	CASSPGTGRDTQYF
TRBV11-2	few	TRBD2	TRBJ2-3	TGTGCCAGCAGCTCGGGACTAGCGGGGTTGCCAGATACGCAGTATTTT	CASSSGLAGLPDTQYF
TRBV3-1	many	TRBD2	TRBJ2-7	TGTGCCAGCAGCCGACTCGGGAGGACTAGCGGCTACGAGCAGTACTTC	CASSRLGRTSGYEQYF
TRBV28	few	NA	TRBJ2-3	TGTGCCAGCGGGTTCAGGGGCTTACGCACAGATACGCAGTATTTT	CASGFRGLRTDTQYF
TRBV4-2	few	NA	TRBJ2-3	TGTGCCAGCAGCCAAGGTTGGGCTAGCCACCATACGCAGTATTTT	CASSQGWASHHTQYF
TRBV14	NA	NA	TRBJ1-1	TGTGCCAGCAGCCAAGATGTAACAGGGTGGGGGACTGAAGCTTTCTTT	CASSQDVTGWGTEAFF
TRBV30	few	NA	TRBJ1-5	TGTGCCTGGAGCGTTCAAGGGAGGCCTCAGCCCCAGCATTTT	CAWSVQGRPQPQHF
TRBV12-3/TRBV12-4	NA	TRBD1	TRBJ2-4	TGTGCCAGCAGTTTACCCCAGACAGGGGCGGGAAACATTCAGTACTTC	CASSLPQTGAGNIQYF
TRBV20-1	few	TRBD2	TRBJ2-1	TGCAGTGCTAGAGGGGCTATGGCGGGAGGGCTTTTGCATGAGCAGTTCTTC	CSARGAMAGGLLHEQFF
TRBV7-2	NA	NA	TRBJ1-4	TGTGCCAGCAGCTTAGTTGGGCTGGGGGGAGAAAAACTGTTTTTT	CASSLVGLGGEKLFF
TRBV5-4	NA	TRBD2	TRBJ2-1	TGTGCCAGCAGCAGACTAGCGGGCCTTAGGGATGAGCAGTTCTTC	CASSRLAGLRDEQFF
TRBV29-1	many	TRBD2	TRBJ2-5	TGCAGCGTCCAATCTAGCGGGGGGTTTCTGGAAGAGACCCAGTACTTC	CSVQSSGGFLEETQYF
TRBV3-1	NA	TRBD2	TRBJ2-4	TGTGCCAGCAGCCAGATAGCGGGAGGGCCAGCCAAAAACATTCAGTACTTC	CASSQIAGGPAKNIQYF
TRBV20-1	many	NA	TRBJ2-7	TGCAGTGCCTTAACAGGGTCGTCCGTATCCTACGAGCAGTACTTC	CSALTGSSVSYEQYF
TRBV11-2	many	NA	TRBJ2-3	TGTGCCAGCAGCTTAGGGGCATCTCAAATAACAGATACGCAGTATTTT	CASSLGASQITDTQYF
TRBV6-2/TRBV6-3	NA	TRBD2	TRBJ2-1	TGTGCCAGCAGTTACTCGAGCGGGATCTCGCTGTTCTTC	CASSYSSGISLFF
TRBV4-3	NA	TRBD1	TRBJ1-4	TGCGCCAGCAGCCAAGACGTAGTACAGGGGGCTGTGGGGGAAAAACTGTTTTTT	CASSQDVVQGAVGEKLFF
TRBV5-6	few	NA	TRBJ1-2	TGTGCCAGCAGCGACACCGTTAACTATGGCTACACCTTC	CASSDTVNYGYTF
TRBV4-2	NA	TRBD2	TRBJ2-1	TGTGCCAGCAGCCAAGGGGGGGGATGGCAGTTCTTC	CASSQGGGWQFF
TRBV5-1	many	TRBD2	TRBJ2-4	TGCGCCAGCAGCGACACTAGCGGGGGCAACATTCAGTACTTC	CASSDTSGGNIQYF
TRBV5-8	few	TRBD1	TRBJ1-5	TGTGCCAGCAGCTTGGGGGACAGGAGTCCCCAGCATTTT	CASSLGDRSPQHF
TRBV28	many	TRBD1	TRBJ2-3	TGTGCCAGCAGTCCGGACAGGGTAACAGATACGCAGTATTTT	CASSPDRVTDTQYF
TRBV10-3	many	NA	TRBJ2-3	TGTGCCATCAGCTGGCGCACAGATACGCAGTATTTT	CAISWRTDTQYF
TRBV25-1	few	TRBD1	TRBJ2-1	TGTGCCAGCAGTGGGGGACAGGGGGTTAGGAATGAGCAGTTCTTC	CASSGGQGVRNEQFF
TRBV20-1	many	NA	TRBJ1-2	TGCAGTGCTTCGAAGGGGGGCATCGATGGCTACACCTTC	CSASKGGIDGYTF
TRBV30	few	NA	TRBJ2-1	TGTGCCTGGTCAAAAAGGGGGGACTGGGAGTACAATGAGCAGTTCTTC	CAWSKRGDWEYNEQFF
TRBV10-3	many	NA	TRBJ2-4	TGTGCCATCAGTGAGTCAGGGGCCTTAGCCAAAAACATTCAGTACTTC	CAISESGALAKNIQYF
TRBV21-1	NA	NA	TRBJ2-1	TGTGCCAGCAGCACTAGCGGGAGGAGGGACAATGAGCAGTTCTTC	CASSTSGRRDNEQFF
TRBV4-2	NA	NA	TRBJ2-6	TGTGCCAGCAGCCCGGAGGTATCAGGGGCCAACGTCCTGACTTTC	CASSPEVSGANVLTF
TRBV20-1	many	TRBD2	TRBJ2-5	TGCAGTGCTAGTCCCAGCGGGGGGCCTGGGACCCAGTACTTC	CSASPSGGPGTQYF
TRBV6-2/TRBV6-3	few	TRBD1	TRBJ2-7	TGTGCCAGCAGACCCCTACACGGACAGGGGAACCACGAGCAGTACTTC	CASRPLHGQGNHEQYF
TRBV29-1	many	NA	TRBJ2-3	TGCAGCGTGATGACAGCTACAGATACGCAGTATTTT	CSVMTATDTQYF
TRBV19	few	TRBD2	TRBJ2-7	TGTGCCAGTAGTATAAATCTTCGGGGGGGCGAGCAGTACTTC	CASSINLRGGEQYF
TRBV5-1	NA	TRBD1	TRBJ2-7	TGCGCCAGCAGCTCCGGGACAGCTACCTACGAGCAGTACTTC	CASSSGTATYEQYF
TRBV3-1	many	NA	TRBJ2-2	TGTGCCAGCAGCCAAGAAGGTTCAAACACCGGGGAGCTGTTTTTT	CASSQEGSNTGELFF
TRBV11-2	NA	TRBD1	TRBJ2-4	TGTGCCAGCAGCTTAGTTTCCAGGGGGTTAACCAAAAACATTCAGTACTTC	CASSLVSRGLTKNIQYF
TRBV15	few	NA	TRBJ2-2	TGTGCCACCAGCAGAGAGTTGGCAACGGAGGGTATCGGGGAGCTGTTTTTT	CATSRELATEGIGELFF
TRBV11-1	NA	NA	TRBJ1-4	TGTGCCAGCAGCCCGAACCGGCTAGGTGAAAAACTGTTTTTT	CASSPNRLGEKLFF
TRBV20-1	few	TRBD1	TRBJ2-7	TGCAGTGCCTACGAACCGGGACAGGGGGCCGAGCAGTACTTC	CSAYEPGQGAEQYF
TRBV3-1	NA	NA	TRBJ2-2	TGTGCCAGCAAGGGGGGGATCCCCGGGGAGCTGTTTTTT	CASKGGIPGELFF